This TCR beta chain was recorded in a study of T cells after posttransplantation cyclophosphamide. Here immunoSEQ multiplex PCR was the method, and the copy in TCRdb shows in-frame clones only, minus some. The data show over 15,000 clones, with none appearing a single time. The V and J ends lost 3 bases and 4 bases, in that order; junction bases with no gene match: 7. Germline CDR1 SEHNR, CDR2 FQNEAQ (reference sequence). The CDR3 extends over 17 amino acids. In its sample, this clone was seen many times. Cyclophosphamide on days +3 and +4 followed busulfan-fludarabine conditioning and a marrow graft.

This material consisted of PBMCs, taken after allogeneic stem cell transplant with posttransplant cyclophosphamide. The chain carries TRBV7-9 and TRBJ2-2; TRBD2 aligns across 11 bases. The source of this sequence is a female patient in her 30s who received an allogeneic stem cell transplant from a related donor, was CMV-positive, and had no GVHD. Part of the T cells may come from the graft donor. CDR3 DNA sequence: TGTGCCAGCAGCTTCACTAGCGGGAGTCAGGTCACCGGGGAGCTGTTTTTT. Translating it yields CASSFTSGSQVTGELFF.